The rows below give T cell receptor beta chains drawn from one sample of a study of blood T cell repertoires in COVID-19. Generated by immunoSEQ multiplex PCR, the TCRdb table keeps only in-frame clones and is missing some. The repertoire holds about 260,000 clones, about 88% seen once, with 4% in the top ten. The sample was peripheral blood. These receptor sequences come from a man aged 55 to 70 who had recovered from COVID-19. CDR3s include the opening cysteine and the closing phenylalanine or tryptophan. A D gene is named only where the DNA matches it firmly. Part of the rows lack a size; the others show once, few, many or a class for expanded clones.

>NA|TRBV5-1|TRBJ1-4|NA
CASSLAEGEKLFF
TGCGCCAGCAGCTTGGCCGAGGGTGAAAAACTGTTTTTT
>TRBD2|TRBV4-2|TRBJ2-7|NA
CASSQDIGGTLYEQYF
TGTGCCAGCAGCCAAGATATCGGGGGGACCCTCTACGAGCAGTACTTC
>NA|TRBV5-1|TRBJ2-1|NA
CASSLGLTGLGNEQFF
TGCGCCAGCAGCTTGGGTTTAACAGGGTTAGGGAATGAGCAGTTCTTC
>NA|TRBV7-2|TRBJ1-6|once
CASSLGSVKSPLHF
TGTGCCAGCAGCTTAGGTTCGGTAAAATCACCCCTCCACTTT
>NA|TRBV11-2|TRBJ1-3|many
CASSLVRSFGGMAIYF
TGTGCCAGCAGCTTAGTAAGGTCTTTCGGCGGGATGGCCATATATTTT
>NA|TRBV4-2|TRBJ2-1|many
CASSQDRGALRGEQFF
TGTGCCAGCAGCCAAGATCGGGGGGCCCTTCGGGGGGAGCAGTTCTTC
>TRBD1|TRBV13|TRBJ1-2|NA
CASIEQGAHYGNYGYTF
TGTGCCAGCATCGAACAGGGGGCGCATTACGGCAACTATGGCTACACCTTC
>TRBD2|TRBV4-2|TRBJ2-1|once
CASSQEESTSVISIRNEQFF
TGTGCCAGCAGCCAAGAAGAGTCGACTAGCGTCATATCCATACGGAATGAGCAGTTCTTC
>NA|TRBV3-1/TRBV3-2|TRBJ1-2|NA
CASSPTRNYGYTF
TGTGCCAGCAGCCCGACGAGGAACTATGGCTACACCTTC
>NA|TRBV19|TRBJ2-6|NA
CASAWTVDLSGANVLTF
TGTGCCAGCGCTTGGACAGTGGACCTATCTGGGGCCAACGTCCTGACTTTC
>TRBD2|TRBV3-1/TRBV3-2|TRBJ2-5|NA
CATRTSGGQETQYF
TGTGCCACCCGAACTAGCGGGGGCCAAGAGACCCAGTACTTC
>TRBD1|TRBV4-2|TRBJ2-3|NA
CASSQERQGATDTQYF
TGTGCCAGCAGCCAAGAGCGGCAGGGGGCCACAGATACGCAGTATTTT
>TRBD1|TRBV5-1|TRBJ2-7|once
CASSLSPGTGLYEQYF
TGCGCCAGCAGCCTATCCCCCGGGACAGGGTTATACGAGCAGTACTTC
>NA|TRBV21-1|TRBJ2-2|NA
CASSKGTGDRGRPGELFF
TGTGCCAGCAGCAAAGGCACAGGGGACAGGGGGCGTCCCGGGGAGCTGTTTTTT
>NA|TRBV5-1|TRBJ2-7|NA
CASSLGRGSYEQYF
TGCGCCAGCAGCTTGGGTCGCGGGTCCTACGAGCAGTACTTC
>NA|TRBV27|TRBJ1-3|NA
CASSSQGKGNTIYF
TGTGCCAGCAGTTCACAGGGAAAAGGAAACACCATATATTTT
>TRBD2|TRBV27|TRBJ2-7|few
CASSLKGLAGSFSYEQYF
TGTGCCAGCAGTTTAAAGGGACTAGCGGGGTCCTTCTCCTACGAGCAGTACTTC
>NA|TRBV14|TRBJ1-5|NA
CASSQGTHLPQHF
TGTGCCAGCAGCCAAGGGACACATTTGCCCCAGCATTTT
>TRBD2|TRBV15|TRBJ2-2|NA
CATSRKTSGGAHTGELFF
TGTGCCACCAGCCGGAAAACTAGCGGGGGGGCCCACACCGGGGAGCTGTTTTTT
>TRBD1|TRBV12-3/TRBV12-4|TRBJ1-1|NA
CASRRTGETEAFF
TGTGCCAGCAGACGCACAGGGGAAACTGAAGCTTTCTTT
>TRBD2|TRBV6-1|TRBJ2-5|NA
CASSEMWTSGGQETQYF
TGTGCCAGCAGTGAGATGTGGACTAGCGGGGGCCAAGAGACCCAGTACTTC
>TRBD1|TRBV2|TRBJ1-2|NA
CASRATGQGNYGYTF
TGTGCCAGCAGAGCGACTGGACAGGGGAACTATGGCTACACCTTC
>NA|TRBV3-1/TRBV3-2|TRBJ1-4|once
CASSQRTISGEKLFF
TGTGCCAGCAGCCAGAGGACAATTAGCGGTGAAAAACTGTTTTTT
>NA|TRBV6-1|TRBJ1-2|NA
CASSEAPLGGSYGYTF
TGTGCCAGCAGTGAAGCTCCCCTTGGGGGCAGCTATGGCTACACCTTC
>NA|TRBV19|TRBJ2-2|once
CASINTGNSGELFF
TGTGCCAGTATTAATACAGGGAACTCCGGGGAGCTGTTTTTT
>TRBD1|TRBV5-1|TRBJ1-2|NA
CASSPRPQGQGRGYTF
TGCGCCAGCAGCCCCCGCCCCCAGGGACAGGGCCGAGGCTACACCTTC
>NA|TRBV30|TRBJ2-4|NA
CAWKGQLLAKNIQYF
TGTGCCTGGAAGGGGCAGCTACTAGCCAAAAACATTCAGTACTTC